These 27 T cell receptor beta chains came from one sample sequenced in a study of blood T cells in healthy people across ages. Primers used in a second PCR of roughly 7 to 12 cycles were a sample-barcoded 5' primer and a J-beta primer mix. TCRdb redid the calling of the 5' RACE reads with MiXCR, one entry per CDR3 protein. In the table there are hundreds of thousands of distinct CDR3 sequences, approximately 43% of which are singletons. The material sequenced was blood. The receptors come from a woman aged 55-69 years in good health.

Here the CDR3 reads CASSPSPNKVLPGGYTF. In nucleotides, the CDR3 is TGTGCCAGCAGCCCCTCGCCTAATAAGGTACTCCCTGGTGGCTACACCTTC. The rearrangement links TRBV3-1 to TRBJ1-2; D gene unclear. Germline CDR1 LGHDT, CDR2 YNNKEL (reference sequence). V was trimmed by 4 bases and J by 7 bases, leaving 25 bases between them. The CDR3 has 17 amino acids.

The rearrangement links TRBV18 to TRBJ1-1; 8 positions match TRBD1. The V gene's germline CDR1 is KGHSH and CDR2 LQKENI. This CDR3 spans 15 amino acids. The ends lost 3 bases at V and 7 bases at J; junction bases unmatched: 10. The CDR3 region has the DNA TGTGCCAGCTCACCCGCAGGGGGCGAAGATAGTGAAGCTTTCTTT. It codes for CASSPAGGEDSEAFF.

Worth noting for this clonotype: A much larger clone is a single base away; this may be a read error. The J gene is TRBJ2-3, the V gene TRBV10-3; D remains unclear. The V gene lost 3 bases and the J gene lost 9 bases, with 10 bases spanning the gap. This CDR3 has 12 amino acids. The germline V gene encodes CDR1 ENHRY and CDR2 SYGVKD. The CDR3 bases are TGTGCCATCAGTGATAGTCAGTTCACGCAGTATTTT. It translates to CAISDSQFTQYF.

This clonotype appeared a few times. CDR3 loop: CASSLQGPDSPLHF. As DNA, the CDR3 is TGTGCCAGCAGCCTACAGGGACCTGATTCACCCCTCCACTTT. This chain uses TRBV7-9 with TRBJ1-6; maybe TRBD1 (6 bases). Trimming pared 5 bases from V and 8 bases from J, leaving 13 bases between. Germline V gene data show CDR1 as SEHNR and CDR2 as FQNEAQ (reference sequence). The CDR3 is 14 amino acids.

This clonotype occurred a few times. The J gene is TRBJ2-2, the V gene TRBV7-2, with D perhaps TRBD2 (5 bases). Trimming left V 4 bases short and J 0 bases short, with 9 bases between. CDR1 and CDR2 (germline): SGHTA, FQGNSA. This CDR3 spans 15 amino acids. CDR3 amino acids: CASSSQRTNTGELFF. The CDR3 DNA is TGTGCCAGCAGCTCCCAGCGGACGAACACCGGGGAGCTGTTTTTT. The full variable domain, with the rest looked up from reference TRBV7-2 and TRBJ2-2, is GAGVSQSPSNKVTEKGKDVELRCDPISGHTALYWYRQSLGQGLEFLIYFQGNSAPDKSGLPSDRFSAERTGGSVSTLTIQRTQQEDSAVYLCASSSQRTNTGELFFGEGSRLTVL.

The chain links TRBV20-1 to TRBJ1-5; possibly TRBD1 for D (6 bases). Trimming took 0 bases from V and 3 from J, leaving 12 bases between them. The germline gives CDR1 DFQATT, CDR2 SNEGSKA (reference sequence). This CDR3 contains 15 residues. The CDR3 coding sequence is TGCAGTGCTAGAGATGCGCAGGGGCACAATCAGCCCCAGCATTTT. Encoded protein: CSARDAQGHNQPQHF.

V is TRBV28 and J is TRBJ1-4; D remains ambiguous. Trimming took 11 bases from V and 11 from J, leaving 12 bases between them. This CDR3 region has 10 residues. Germline assignment: CDR1 MDHEN and CDR2 SYDVKM. The CDR3 nucleotides are TGTGCCGGCGGAGGCAAGAAACTGTTTTTT. It codes for CAGGGKKLFF. The whole variable domain, remainder taken from reference TRBV28 and TRBJ1-4, is DVKVTQSSRYLVKRTGEKVFLECVQDMDHENMFWYRQDPGLGLRLIYFSYDVKMKEKGDIPEGYSVSREKKERFSLILESASTNQTSMYLCAGGGKKLFFGSGTQLSVL.

The V and J genes are TRBV6-2 or TRBV6-3 and TRBJ1-5; D is ambiguous. The CDR3 sequence is 13 residues long. V lost 3 bases, J lost 5 bases, and 8 bases lay in between. The germline gives CDR1 MNHEY, CDR2 SVGEGT. The CDR3 here is CASSYTYDQPQHF. In nucleotides, the CDR3 is TGTGCCAGCAGTTATACTTACGATCAGCCCCAGCATTTT.

The chain recombines TRBV20-1 with TRBJ2-3; D not resolved. Germline V CDR1 and CDR2: DFQATT, SNEGSKA (reference sequence). Deletions cut 0 bases from V and 2 bases from J, with 9 bases between. There are 14 residues in the CDR3. CDR3 nucleotide sequence: TGCAGTGCTAGAGAAGGCGGCCCCACAGATACGCAGTATTTT. Translated, it gives CSAREGGPTDTQYF.

This clonotype was seen a few times. The chain employs TRBV6-5 and TRBJ2-1; 7 bases align to TRBD1. V was clipped by 4 bases and J by 3 bases; unmatched bases: 3. Looked up from germline, CDR1 is MNHEY and CDR2 is SVGAGI. The CDR3 runs to 14 residues. CDR3 DNA: TGTGCCAGCAGTTCTCGGGACAGCTACAATGAGCAGTTCTTC. Amino acid sequence: CASSSRDSYNEQFF.

CDR3 region: CASSWWDRGHTGELFF. CDR3 coding DNA: TGTGCCAGCAGCTGGTGGGACAGGGGGCACACCGGGGAGCTGTTTTTT. This chain links TRBV28 with TRBJ2-2; 12 positions match TRBD1. This CDR3 comprises 16 residues. V gave up 6 bases and J gave up 3 bases; unmatched junction bases: 5. Germline V lookup: CDR1 MDHEN, CDR2 SYDVKM.

J is TRBJ1-2 and V is TRBV20-1; TRBD1 aligns across 9 bases. With V trimmed by 6 bases and J by 3 bases, 8 bases remained unmatched. Germline V gene sequence: CDR1 DFQATT, CDR2 SNEGSKA (reference sequence). The CDR3 covers 14 residues. For the CDR3, the DNA is TGCAGTGCGGGGCAGGGACAGGGAGACTATGGCTACACCTTC. Protein sequence: CSAGQGQGDYGYTF.

This clonotype was seen a few times. The chain joins TRBV6-6 to TRBJ2-7; the D gene is possibly TRBD1 (5 bases). V shed 2 bases and J shed 5 bases, with 13 bases lying between them. Germline CDR1 MNHNY, CDR2 SVGAGI (reference sequence). This CDR3 spans 14 amino acids. The CDR3 nucleotides are TGTGCCAGCAGTTACCTCAGGGAACGTAACGAGCAGTACTTC. This translates into CASSYLRERNEQYF.

The chain combines TRBV5-6 with TRBJ1-2; D uncertain. The V gene's germline CDR1 is SGHDT and CDR2 YYEEEE. This CDR3 is built from 12 residues. V gave up 4 bases and J gave up 9 bases, with 13 bases separating them. The CDR3 is CASSPFGYRYTF. CDR3 in DNA: TGTGCCAGCAGCCCCTTCGGGTATCGCTACACCTTC.

The J gene is TRBJ2-1, the V gene TRBV27, with 15 bases that match TRBD2. CDR1 MNHEY and CDR2 SMNVEV come from the germline V gene (reference sequence). The V gene end was trimmed by 5 bases and the J gene end by 5 bases; junction bases not matched to a gene: 7. The CDR3 is 17 amino acids. DNA for the CDR3: TGTGCCAGCAGTGCCGGACTAGCGGGAGGGCCCAACAATGAGCAGTTCTTC. Its protein product is CASSAGLAGGPNNEQFF.

The CDR3: CASSPASGGFVDEQFF. CDR3 nucleotides: TGTGCCAGCAGTCCCGCTAGCGGGGGCTTTGTAGATGAGCAGTTCTTC. The rearrangement uses TRBV28 and TRBJ2-1; TRBD2 matches at 10 bases. CDR1 is MDHEN, CDR2 SYDVKM, per germline. The CDR3 has 16 amino acids. V was pared by 5 bases and J by 8 bases, with 12 bases of the junction left unmatched.

The chain recombines TRBV12-3 or TRBV12-4 with TRBJ1-6; D is unclear. Trimming stripped 2 bases from V and 0 bases from J, with 17 bases between. The CDR3 loop spans 19 amino acids. The CDR3 region has the DNA TGTGCCAGCAGTTTAAGGTCAGGCCACTTGAGCTCCTATAATTCACCCCTCCACTTT. It is translated as CASSLRSGHLSSYNSPLHF.

This clonotype was picked up many times. The chain is built from TRBV29-1 and TRBJ2-3; 12 bases align to TRBD2. CDR3 length: 16 amino acids. CDR1 and CDR2 (germline): SQVTM, ANQGSEA. J was trimmed by 2 bases and V by 4 bases; bases with no gene match: 7. Written as DNA, the CDR3 is TGCAGCGTTGTGGATCTAGCGGGAGGGTTCACAGATACGCAGTATTTT. Its translation: CSVVDLAGGFTDTQYF.

This clonotype occurred a few times. The chain couples TRBV5-1 to TRBJ2-7; 7 bases are shared with TRBD1. The V and J ends lost 2 bases and 1 base, in that order; junction bases with no gene match: 9. The CDR3 contains 16 residues. CDR1 is SGHRS and CDR2 is YFSETQ in the germline V gene. The CDR3 reads CASSFGRRGQSYEQYF. CDR3 DNA: TGCGCCAGCAGCTTCGGTAGACGGGGACAGTCCTACGAGCAGTACTTC.

This clonotype has more than one count but fewer than ten. This chain uses TRBV10-3 with TRBJ2-5; possibly TRBD1 or TRBD2 for D (5 bases each). The CDR3 is 13 amino acids. V lost 7 bases and J lost 3, with 12 bases in between. Germline V gene data show CDR1 as ENHRY and CDR2 as SYGVKD. The CDR3 DNA reads as TGTGCCATCAACCCGACAGCGGAAGAGACCCAGTACTTC. The encoded protein is CAINPTAEETQYF.

The V gene is TRBV24-1, the J gene TRBJ2-5; 8 positions match TRBD2. The CDR3 covers 12 residues. The ends lost 5 bases at V and 11 bases at J; junction bases unmatched: 6. CDR1 and CDR2 from the germline V gene are KGHDR and SFDVKD. The CDR3 is CATSAGGDEQYF. In DNA, the CDR3 is TGTGCCACCAGTGCGGGGGGGGATGAGCAGTACTTC.

Comments on this clonotype: A much larger clone differs from this one at a single base, so this may be a read error. This chain connects TRBV5-1 to TRBJ2-1; D is possibly TRBD1 or TRBD2 (5 bases each). CDR1 and CDR2 (germline): SGHRS, YFSETQ. The CDR3 covers 15 residues. CDR3 nucleotides: TGCGCCAACAGCGAGGCCGGGACCCTTTATCATGAGCAGTTCTTC. Protein sequence: CANSEAGTLYHEQFF. Looking up the rest from reference TRBV5-1 and TRBJ2-1 gives the full variable domain: KAGVTQTPRYLIKTRGQQVTLSCSPISGHRSVSWYQQTPGQGLQFLFEYFSETQRNKGNFPGRFSGRQFSNSRSEMNVSTLELGDSALYLCANSEAGTLYHEQFFGPGTRLTVL.

About this clonotype itself: A junction end diverges from the germline sequence, so it may reflect a read error. The chain recombines TRBV7-8 with TRBJ1-1; no clear D. Germline-derived CDR1 and CDR2 are SGHVS and FQNEAQ. This CDR3 is 14 amino acids long. CDR3 coding DNA: TGTGCCAGCAGCCCAGATGTGGGGAACCCTGAAGCTTTCTTT. Translating gives CASSPDVGNPEAFF. Together with reference TRBV7-8 and TRBJ1-1, the CDR3 gives the full variable domain: GAGVSQSPRYKVAKRGQDVALRCDPISGHVSLFWYQQALGQGPEFLTYFQNEAQLDKSGLPSDRFFAERPEGSVSTLKIQRTQQEDSAVYLCASSPDVGNPEAFFGQGTRLTVV.

This clonotype was recorded many times. The rearrangement links TRBV7-2 to TRBJ2-7, with 12 nucleotides matching TRBD2. The trim removed 5 bases at V and 2 bases at J, leaving 4 bases unmatched. Germline CDR1 and CDR2: SGHTA and FQGNSA. The CDR3 sequence is 15 residues long. The CDR3 spells CASSPSGRAPYEQYF. In DNA, the CDR3 is TGTGCCAGCAGCCCTAGCGGGAGGGCCCCCTACGAGCAGTACTTC. The full variable domain, completed using reference TRBV7-2 and TRBJ2-7, is GAGVSQSPSNKVTEKGKDVELRCDPISGHTALYWYRQSLGQGLEFLIYFQGNSAPDKSGLPSDRFSAERTGGSVSTLTIQRTQQEDSAVYLCASSPSGRAPYEQYFGPGTRLTVT.

The V call is TRBV7-2, the J call TRBJ2-1; 13 positions match TRBD2. Unmatched junction bases numbered 9, after V lost 5 bases and J lost 5 bases. Germline V gives CDR1 SGHTA, CDR2 FQGNSA. The CDR3 loop spans 17 amino acids. This CDR3 is CASSALGTSGDHNEQFF. CDR3 DNA: TGTGCCAGCAGCGCCCTCGGGACTAGCGGGGATCACAATGAGCAGTTCTTC.

On this clonotype: A read error may explain this, as a much larger clone is one base away. The chain uses TRBV7-9 and TRBJ2-1; 8 bases map to TRBD2. The junction had 8 bases not matched to a gene; V was cut back by 2 bases and J by 8 bases. The CDR3 is 15 amino acids. Per the germline V gene, CDR1 is SEHNR and CDR2 is FQNEAQ (reference sequence). The CDR3 nucleotides read TGTGCCAGCAGCTTAACGCAGCGGGAGATCGATGAGCAGTTCTTC. Its protein is CASSLTQREIDEQFF.

The rearrangement joins TRBV11-2 to TRBJ2-1; 10 nucleotides match TRBD2. This CDR3 has 16 residues. CDR1 SGHAT and CDR2 FQNNGV come from the germline V gene. V was clipped by 5 bases and J by 6 bases; unmatched bases: 10. CDR3 sequence reads: CASSPMRLAGANEQFF. The CDR3 DNA follows: TGTGCCAGCAGCCCTATGAGGCTAGCGGGGGCCAATGAGCAGTTCTTC.